This T cell receptor (beta chain) was identified in a study of blood T cell repertoires in COVID-19. Study details: The United States, Italy and Spain were the sources of the acute and convalescent COVID-19 samples. The cDNA or gDNA used as material had been derived from T cells, B-cell-depleted T cells, or PBMCs.

Under the authors' procedure: Reference gene primer amplification gave estimated nucleated cell counts. The table came from immunoSEQ multiplex PCR; TCRdb's copy has only in-frame clones and leaves some out. The V and J calls and clone size come from that table; D and trimming were worked out from the DNA. The table lists some 62,000 clones, more than 65% of them singletons. Between the trimmed V and J ends, which lost 8 bases and 0 bases, there was a span of 14 bases. Germline V gene sequence: CDR1 MDHEN, CDR2 SYDVKM. The CDR3 length is 15 residues. The chain couples TRBV28 to TRBJ1-5; D is unclear. The specimen was peripheral blood. The TCR originated in a human donor in a cohort sampled during active COVID-19. The chain's CDR3 is CASLPGGLSNQPQHF. For the CDR3, the DNA is TGTGCCAGCTTGCCAGGCGGACTTAGCAATCAGCCCCAGCATTTT.